These T cell receptor beta chains were read from a single sample in a study of early stage breast cancer tumors. Generated by immunoSEQ multiplex PCR, the TCRdb table keeps only in-frame clones and is missing some. The data contain some 47,000 clones, 75% to 85% of them singletons. Input material: blood. These receptors all stem from a person between 50 and 60 years old with breast cancer. CDR3s include the opening cysteine and the closing phenylalanine or tryptophan.

TRBV11-2	TRBJ1-1	CASSLKWGLNTEAFF
TRBV7-2	TRBJ2-1	CASTPLSGSPLAEQFF
TRBV29-1	TRBJ2-7	CSVEDPGSSYEQYF
TRBV5-1	TRBJ1-2	CASSLDSQGLSYGYTF
TRBV7-2	TRBJ2-7	CASSLEGKSYEQYF
TRBV25-1	TRBJ1-2	CASSAGGSYGYTF
TRBV5-5	TRBJ1-2	CASSLSGQAAENGYTF
TRBV6-5	TRBJ2-7	CASSQTGGLEEQYF
TRBV20-1	TRBJ2-1	CSATPRDSLFF
TRBV30	TRBJ1-2	CAWKKPANLRGYTF
TRBV14	TRBJ1-1	CASSQVSTNTEAFF
TRBV4-2	TRBJ2-2	CASSWSGELFF
TRBV11-3	TRBJ2-1	CASSLSPSGRNEQFF
TRBV4-1	TRBJ2-3	CASSQDLLTSGRADTQYF
TRBV14	TRBJ2-7	CASSQDVRGRKEQYF
TRBV19	TRBJ2-5	CASSRQQIAQETQYF
TRBV18	TRBJ2-5	CASSPSGGRETQYF
TRBV27	TRBJ1-2	CASSLGTGRQGYTF
TRBV9	TRBJ2-3	CASGGTGITDTQYF
TRBV9	TRBJ2-7	CASSVDSGHNEQYF
TRBV5-5	TRBJ2-2	CASSLEQNTGELFF
TRBV19	TRBJ2-7	CASSIAGDGSYEQYF
TRBV7-2	TRBJ1-4	CASSLAGYEKLFF
TRBV30	TRBJ2-4	CAWSVGGLAKNIQYF
TRBV10-3	TRBJ1-1	CAISAPDITEAFF
TRBV7-9	TRBJ1-1	CASSPTTGTEAFF
TRBV6-6	TRBJ1-5	CASSYKGYNQPQHF
TRBV7-2	TRBJ1-1	CASSPVNSGGDTEAFF
TRBV5-1	TRBJ2-3	CASSSGTGLGDTQYF
TRBV11-2	TRBJ2-2	CASSLEGALHSNTGELFF
TRBV5-1	TRBJ1-4	CASSLVGSISEKLFF
TRBV19	TRBJ1-5	CASSTGGTYRIQPQHF
TRBV6-6	TRBJ2-7	CASSWTIGTYEQYF
TRBV27	TRBJ1-1	CASSSREGRITEAFF
TRBV4-3	TRBJ2-7	CASSQLASSYEQYF
TRBV28	TRBJ2-7	CASSLTGPYEQYF
TRBV6-5	TRBJ2-2	CASSPQSGNTGELFF
TRBV7-2	TRBJ2-1	CASSLWDEQFF
TRBV19	TRBJ2-2	CASNRQGGTGELFF
TRBV18	TRBJ2-7	CASSPGPSYEQYF
TRBV6-5	TRBJ1-6	CASRPTYQGAPLHF